These T cell receptor beta chains were read from a single sample in a study of blood T cell repertoires in COVID-19. The assay was immunoSEQ multiplex PCR, and TCRdb's table has in-frame clones only and misses some. Seen here are 200,000 or so clones, more than 80% observed once, and the top ten hold over 9.5%. The sample comprised peripheral blood. The receptors originated from a woman aged 80 or over with acute or convalescent COVID-19. Each CDR3 is given with its conserved first and last residue. Fields, in order: V gene, J gene, clone size, D gene, CDR3 protein, CDR3 DNA. D genes are given only for firm matches. The size field is filled for only some rows; it gives once, few, many or a size class.

v_gene: TRBV11-3; j_gene: TRBJ2-5; abundance: NA; d_gene: TRBD1; CDR3aa: CASSSRDRGKETQYF; CDR3nt: TGTGCCAGCAGCTCCCGGGACAGGGGGAAAGAGACCCAGTACTTC
v_gene: TRBV5-1; j_gene: TRBJ2-1; abundance: NA; d_gene: NA; CDR3aa: CASSLLVEGPENEQFF; CDR3nt: TGCGCCAGCAGCTTACTAGTGGAGGGACCCGAGAATGAGCAGTTCTTC
v_gene: TRBV7-9; j_gene: TRBJ2-5; abundance: NA; d_gene: NA; CDR3aa: CASSLAISGETQYF; CDR3nt: TGTGCCAGCAGCTTGGCCATTTCGGGGGAGACCCAGTACTTC
v_gene: TRBV5-8; j_gene: TRBJ1-2; abundance: NA; d_gene: TRBD1; CDR3aa: CASSFGTGGWYGYTF; CDR3nt: TGTGCCAGCAGCTTCGGGACAGGGGGCTGGTATGGCTACACCTTC
v_gene: TRBV5-6; j_gene: TRBJ1-4; abundance: few; d_gene: TRBD1; CDR3aa: CASSLVATGNEKLFF; CDR3nt: TGTGCCAGCAGCTTGGTCGCGACAGGGAATGAAAAACTGTTTTTT
v_gene: TRBV18; j_gene: TRBJ2-3; abundance: NA; d_gene: NA; CDR3aa: CASSRTSTDTQYF; CDR3nt: TGTGCCAGCTCACGGACAAGCACAGATACGCAGTATTTT
v_gene: TRBV7-3; j_gene: TRBJ2-5; abundance: NA; d_gene: NA; CDR3aa: CASSFGPRGSGETQYF; CDR3nt: TGTGCCAGCAGCTTTGGCCCCAGGGGTTCCGGAGAGACCCAGTACTTC
v_gene: TRBV11-1; j_gene: TRBJ2-7; abundance: NA; d_gene: TRBD2; CDR3aa: CASSRTSGGTYEQYF; CDR3nt: TGTGCCAGCAGCCGAACTAGCGGGGGGACTTACGAGCAGTACTTC
v_gene: TRBV29-1; j_gene: TRBJ2-7; abundance: NA; d_gene: TRBD2; CDR3aa: CSALLAGGNYEQYF; CDR3nt: TGCAGCGCGCTACTAGCGGGAGGGAACTACGAGCAGTACTTC
v_gene: TRBV19; j_gene: TRBJ1-4; abundance: NA; d_gene: NA; CDR3aa: CASHDLGAGDEKLFF; CDR3nt: TGTGCCAGCCACGATTTGGGGGCTGGGGACGAAAAACTGTTTTTT
v_gene: TRBV11-2; j_gene: TRBJ2-1; abundance: NA; d_gene: TRBD2; CDR3aa: CASSRGRVAGQNSYNEQFF; CDR3nt: TGTGCCAGCAGCCGGGGTAGGGTAGCGGGGCAAAATTCCTACAATGAGCAGTTCTTC
v_gene: TRBV3-1/TRBV3-2; j_gene: TRBJ2-7; abundance: once; d_gene: TRBD1; CDR3aa: CASSQPGTGTYEQYF; CDR3nt: TGTGCCAGCAGCCAACCCGGGACAGGAACTTACGAGCAGTACTTC
v_gene: TRBV18; j_gene: TRBJ1-5; abundance: few; d_gene: NA; CDR3aa: CASSPGQNQPQHF; CDR3nt: TGTGCCAGCTCACCGGGCCAGAATCAGCCCCAGCATTTT
v_gene: TRBV19; j_gene: TRBJ2-5; abundance: few; d_gene: NA; CDR3aa: CASSQDKTTYPTQYF; CDR3nt: TGTGCCAGTAGTCAGGACAAAACCACCTACCCGACCCAGTACTTC
v_gene: TRBV7-9; j_gene: TRBJ2-5; abundance: once; d_gene: NA; CDR3aa: CASSLGQLETQYF; CDR3nt: TGTGCCAGCAGCTTAGGCCAACTGGAGACCCAGTACTTC
v_gene: TRBV28; j_gene: TRBJ1-1; abundance: NA; d_gene: NA; CDR3aa: CASSLIPRGTEAFF; CDR3nt: TGTGCCAGCAGTTTAATCCCCCGGGGCACTGAAGCTTTCTTT